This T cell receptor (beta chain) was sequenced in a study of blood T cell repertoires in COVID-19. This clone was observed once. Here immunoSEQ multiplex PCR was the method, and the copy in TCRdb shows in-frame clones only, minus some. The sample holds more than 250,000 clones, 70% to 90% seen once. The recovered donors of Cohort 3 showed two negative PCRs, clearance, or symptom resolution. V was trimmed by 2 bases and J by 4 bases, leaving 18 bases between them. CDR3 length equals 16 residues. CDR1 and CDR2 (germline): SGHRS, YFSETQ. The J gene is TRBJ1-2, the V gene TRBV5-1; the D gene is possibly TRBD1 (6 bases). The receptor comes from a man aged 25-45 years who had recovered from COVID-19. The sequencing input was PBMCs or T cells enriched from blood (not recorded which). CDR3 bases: TGCGCCAGCAGCTTCGGGACACCCTTGGGTGGCTATGGCTACACCTTC. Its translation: CASSFGTPLGGYGYTF.